This T cell receptor beta chain appears in the sequencing data of a study of T cells expressing NK-cell markers (dated by TCRdb to between 2020 and 2021). A note on the overall study: Three sorted T-cell subsets (CD3+CD56+NKG2C+, CD3+CD56+NKG2C- and CD3+CD56-NKG2C+) from about 8 donors had their TCR beta-chain repertoires profiled. Among the eight sequenced donors, only one was HCMV-seronegative, while the other seven were HCMV-seropositive. All eight donors whose samples were sequenced were randomly selected healthy volunteers, three of them men and five women. The libraries were sequenced on Illumina HiSeq 2000/2500, MiSeq or NextSeq, producing 2 x 150 bp reads. Results and caveats for the whole study, not just this receptor: For about 6 donors, the dominant CD3+CD56+NKG2C+ clonotypes were among the top 10 CD8+ clonotypes and accounted for roughly 1.0-8% of CD8+ T cells. Those dominant clonotypes were again the most abundant among CD3+CD56-NKG2C+ cells in four donors, at roughly 28.3-60.1%. It remained unclear whether the expanded NKG2C-expressing T cell clones were specific for HCMV antigens.

CDR1 and CDR2 are drawn from the germline V gene: MNHEY, SVGEGT. Spanning cysteine to phenylalanine, the CDR3 consists of 16 amino acids. No DNA is given. HCMV-specific IgG was detected in serum with a commercial ELISA kit to determine HCMV serostatus. Peripheral blood mononuclear cells were isolated from blood by Ficoll density gradient centrifugation. With respect to this clonotype: Its binding antigen is unknown.

This sample was sequenced with an Illumina HiSeq 2000. TCR beta cDNA libraries were prepared using 5'RACE template switching, which introduced a universal primer site and unique molecular identifiers. Priming for cDNA synthesis came from the TCR beta constant segment, and two successive PCR amplification steps followed. Per the source publication's procedure: MIGEC was used to demultiplex reads and group reads by UMI, and MiTCR was used to assemble and quantify clonotypes. To exclude erroneous sequences, only TCR cDNA sequences supported by at least two reads were retained. Downstream repertoire analysis used the tcR package, and clonotypes were matched across fractions by CDR3 nucleotide sequence plus V segment. VDJmatch was used to annotate antigen specificity against VDJdb, with one amino acid substitution in CDR3 allowed. TCRdb reprocessed the reads and provides one entry for every CDR3 protein sequence; no DNA is given. These V and J calls are TCRdb output, not the study's own analysis. In this sample's table one finds fewer than 400,000 distinct CDR3 sequences. The ten largest clones take up 5.2% of the sample.

The sequence links TRBV6-2 or TRBV6-3 to TRBJ1-1; there is no DNA to check the TCRdb D call of TRBD1. Material for sequencing was blood T cells: a sorted CD56 or NKG2C T cell subset, CD4+ or CD8+ T cells, or bulk PBMC T cells (not recorded which). This TCR was sampled from a man aged 18 to 69 in good health. The CDR3 region has the sequence CASSYTGQGRRAEAFF.